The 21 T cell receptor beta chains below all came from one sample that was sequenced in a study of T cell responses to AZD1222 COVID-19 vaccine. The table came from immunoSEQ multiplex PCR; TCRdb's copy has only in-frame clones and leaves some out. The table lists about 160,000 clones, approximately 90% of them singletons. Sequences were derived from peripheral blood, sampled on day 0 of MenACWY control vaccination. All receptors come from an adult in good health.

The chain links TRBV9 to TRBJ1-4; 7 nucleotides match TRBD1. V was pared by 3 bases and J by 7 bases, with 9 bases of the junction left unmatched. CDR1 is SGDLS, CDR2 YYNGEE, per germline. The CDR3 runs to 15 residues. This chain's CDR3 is CASSAEGARGEKLFF. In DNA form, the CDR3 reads TGTGCCAGCAGCGCCGAGGGGGCTCGGGGTGAAAAACTGTTTTTT.

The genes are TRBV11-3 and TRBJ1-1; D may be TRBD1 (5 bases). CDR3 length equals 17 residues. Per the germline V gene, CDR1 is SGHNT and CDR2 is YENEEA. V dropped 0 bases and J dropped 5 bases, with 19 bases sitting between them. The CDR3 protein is CASSLDSASGLGTEAFF. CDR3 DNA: TGTGCCAGCAGCTTAGATTCTGCTTCGGGACTTGGAACTGAAGCTTTCTTT.

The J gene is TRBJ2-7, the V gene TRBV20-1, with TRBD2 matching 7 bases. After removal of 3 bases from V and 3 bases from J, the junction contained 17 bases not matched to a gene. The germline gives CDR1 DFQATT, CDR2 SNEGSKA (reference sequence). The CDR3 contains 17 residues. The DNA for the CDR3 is TGCAGTGCTAGTGGGTGGACTAGTCCCGGCCAAGGCTACGAGCAGTACTTC. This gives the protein CSASGWTSPGQGYEQYF.

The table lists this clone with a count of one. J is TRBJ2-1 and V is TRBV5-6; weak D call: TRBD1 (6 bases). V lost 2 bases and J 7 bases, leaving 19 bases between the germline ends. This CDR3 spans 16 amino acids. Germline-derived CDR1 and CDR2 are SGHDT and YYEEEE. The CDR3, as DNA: TGTGCCAGCAGCTTAAGGGGTTACAGGGTTGAAAATGAGCAGTTCTTC. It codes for CASSLRGYRVENEQFF.

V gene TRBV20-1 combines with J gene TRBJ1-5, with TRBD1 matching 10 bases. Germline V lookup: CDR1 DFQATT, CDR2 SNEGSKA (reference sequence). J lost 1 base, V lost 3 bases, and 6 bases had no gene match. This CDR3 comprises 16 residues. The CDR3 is CSASMTGGLSNQPQHF. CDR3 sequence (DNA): TGCAGTGCTAGTATGACAGGGGGCCTGAGCAATCAGCCCCAGCATTTT.

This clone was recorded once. Here the CDR3 DNA reads TGTGCCAGCAGCCAAAGCGGGAGCAGGATAGATACGCAGTATTTT. It is translated as CASSQSGSRIDTQYF. This chain connects TRBV6-5 to TRBJ2-3; 8 positions agree with TRBD2. V dropped 6 bases and J dropped 5; count of bases not matched to a gene: 10. The CDR3 is 15 amino acids. Germline lookup yields CDR1 MNHEY and CDR2 SVGAGI.

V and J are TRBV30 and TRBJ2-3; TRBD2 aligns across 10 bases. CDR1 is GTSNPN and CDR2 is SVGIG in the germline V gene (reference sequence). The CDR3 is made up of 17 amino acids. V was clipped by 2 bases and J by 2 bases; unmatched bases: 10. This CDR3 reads CAWSKGRTSGYTDTQYF. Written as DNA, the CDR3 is TGTGCCTGGAGTAAAGGGAGGACTAGCGGCTACACAGATACGCAGTATTTT. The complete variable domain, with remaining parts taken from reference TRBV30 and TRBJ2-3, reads SQTIHQWPATLVQPVGSPLSLECTVEGTSNPNLYWYRQAAGRGLQLLFYSVGIGQISSEVPQNLSASRPQDRQFILSSKKLLLSDSGFYLCAWSKGRTSGYTDTQYFGPGTRLTVL.

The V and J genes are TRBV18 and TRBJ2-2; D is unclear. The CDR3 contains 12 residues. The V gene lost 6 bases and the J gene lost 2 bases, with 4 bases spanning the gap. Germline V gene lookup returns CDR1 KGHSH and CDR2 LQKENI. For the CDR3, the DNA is TGTGCCAGCTCCTACAACACCGGGGAGCTGTTTTTT. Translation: CASSYNTGELFF.

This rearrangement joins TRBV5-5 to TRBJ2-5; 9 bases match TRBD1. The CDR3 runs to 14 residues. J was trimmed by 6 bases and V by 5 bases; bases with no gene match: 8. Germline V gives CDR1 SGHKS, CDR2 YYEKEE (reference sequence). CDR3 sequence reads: CASSRAGQGQTQYF. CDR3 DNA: TGTGCCAGCAGTCGGGCGGGACAGGGTCAGACCCAGTACTTC.

The CDR3 loop reads CASSQNRDRGRNEKLFF. Written as DNA, the CDR3 is TGTGCCAGCAGTCAAAACCGGGACAGGGGAAGGAATGAAAAACTGTTTTTT. This chain joins TRBV27 and TRBJ1-4; the match to TRBD1 covers 10 bases. CDR3 length equals 17 residues. CDR1 is MNHEY, CDR2 SMNVEV, per germline (reference sequence). J was trimmed by 5 bases and V by 5 bases; bases with no gene match: 11.

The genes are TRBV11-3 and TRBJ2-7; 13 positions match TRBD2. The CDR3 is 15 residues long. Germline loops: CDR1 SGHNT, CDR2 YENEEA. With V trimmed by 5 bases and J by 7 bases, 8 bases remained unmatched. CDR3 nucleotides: TGTGCCAGCAGCCCGCGACTAGCGGGGGGTGGAGAGCAGTACTTC. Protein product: CASSPRLAGGGEQYF.

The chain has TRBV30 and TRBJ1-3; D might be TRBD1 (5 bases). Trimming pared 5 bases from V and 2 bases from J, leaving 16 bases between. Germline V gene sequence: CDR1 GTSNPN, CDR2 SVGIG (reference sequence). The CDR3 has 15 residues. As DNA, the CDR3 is TGTGCCTGGTTGTCAGGGCGAGGCCCTGGAAACACCATATATTTT. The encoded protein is CAWLSGRGPGNTIYF.

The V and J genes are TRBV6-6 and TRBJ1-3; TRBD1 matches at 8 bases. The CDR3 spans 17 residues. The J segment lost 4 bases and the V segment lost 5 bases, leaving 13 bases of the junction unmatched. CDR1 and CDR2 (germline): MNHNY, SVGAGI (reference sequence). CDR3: CASSRVSTGARGNTIYF. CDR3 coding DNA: TGTGCCAGCAGTCGGGTGTCGACAGGGGCTAGGGGAAACACCATATATTTT.

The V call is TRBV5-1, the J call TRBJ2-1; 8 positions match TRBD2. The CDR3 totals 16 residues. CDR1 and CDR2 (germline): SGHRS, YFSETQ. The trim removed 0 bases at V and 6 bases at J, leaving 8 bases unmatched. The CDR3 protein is CASSLGGGLVANEQFF. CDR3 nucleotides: TGCGCCAGCAGCTTGGGCGGGGGACTAGTTGCCAATGAGCAGTTCTTC.

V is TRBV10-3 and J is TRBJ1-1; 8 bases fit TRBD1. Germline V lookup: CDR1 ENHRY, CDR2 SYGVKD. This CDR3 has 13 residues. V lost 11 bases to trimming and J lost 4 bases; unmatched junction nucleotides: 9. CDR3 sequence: CALRGQAGTEAFF. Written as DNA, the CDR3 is TGTGCCCTCCGGGGACAGGCGGGCACTGAAGCTTTCTTT.

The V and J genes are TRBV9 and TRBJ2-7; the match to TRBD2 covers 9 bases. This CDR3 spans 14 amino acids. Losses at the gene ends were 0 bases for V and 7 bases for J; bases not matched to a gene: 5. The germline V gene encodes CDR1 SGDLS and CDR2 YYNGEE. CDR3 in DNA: TGTGCCAGCAGCGTAGTGGATAGCGGGAGTGAGCAGTACTTC. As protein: CASSVVDSGSEQYF.

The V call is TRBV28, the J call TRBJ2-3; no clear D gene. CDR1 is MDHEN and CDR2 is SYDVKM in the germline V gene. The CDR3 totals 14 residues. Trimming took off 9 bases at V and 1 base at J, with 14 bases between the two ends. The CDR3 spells CASRHDLRTDTQYF. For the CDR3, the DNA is TGTGCCAGTAGACACGACCTGCGCACAGATACGCAGTATTTT.

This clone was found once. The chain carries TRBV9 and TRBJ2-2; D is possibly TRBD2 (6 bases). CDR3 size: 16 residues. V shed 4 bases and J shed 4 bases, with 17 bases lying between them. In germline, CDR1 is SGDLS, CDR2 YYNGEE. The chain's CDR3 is CASSTHTGLTTGELFF. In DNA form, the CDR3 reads TGTGCCAGCAGCACTCATACGGGACTCACCACCGGGGAGCTGTTTTTT.

This CDR3 reads CASSARRRVGTGELFF. CDR3 bases: TGTGCCAGCAGCGCAAGACGGAGGGTGGGCACCGGGGAGCTGTTTTTT. This chain joins TRBV5-6 and TRBJ2-2; tentatively, D is TRBD2 (6 bases). Trimming pared 4 bases from V and 4 bases from J, leaving 17 bases between. CDR1 is SGHDT and CDR2 is YYEEEE in the germline V gene. The CDR3 consists of 16 residues. Based on the CDR3 plus reference TRBV5-6 and TRBJ2-2, the full variable domain is DAGVTQSPTHLIKTRGQQVTLRCSPKSGHDTVSWYQQALGQGPQFIFQYYEEEERQRGNFPDRFSGHQFPNYSSELNVNALLLGDSALYLCASSARRRVGTGELFFGEGSRLTVL.

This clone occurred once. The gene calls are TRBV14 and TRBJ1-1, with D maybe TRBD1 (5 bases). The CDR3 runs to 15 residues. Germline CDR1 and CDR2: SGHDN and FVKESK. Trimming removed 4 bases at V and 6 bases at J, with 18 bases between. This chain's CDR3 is CASSLRAGGIAEAFF. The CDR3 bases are TGTGCCAGCAGCCTCAGGGCCGGGGGGATCGCTGAAGCTTTCTTT.

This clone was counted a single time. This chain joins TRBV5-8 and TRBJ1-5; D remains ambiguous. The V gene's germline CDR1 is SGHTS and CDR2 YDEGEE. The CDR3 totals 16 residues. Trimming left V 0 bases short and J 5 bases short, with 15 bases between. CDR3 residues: CASSLVFRAGDQPQHF. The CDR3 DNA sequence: TGTGCCAGCAGCTTGGTTTTCCGGGCAGGCGATCAGCCCCAGCATTTT.